This TCR beta chain was obtained from a study of vaccination and CD4 T cells after COVID-19. Study summary: Overlapping peptides of the spike proteins of SARS-CoV-2, HCoV-NL63, HCoV-OC43 and HCoV-229E were used for cell stimulation. For control cultures, the treatment was a CEFX pool, an HIV-1 Nef pool, or no peptide.

This CDR3 region has 17 residues. Germline CDR1 SGHNT, CDR2 YENEEA. V was trimmed by 5 bases and J by 4 bases, leaving 22 bases between them. Of note for this clonotype: Antigen unknown.

Treatment indicated: roughly 10-day PBMC culture with coronavirus spike peptide pools or control peptides (ViraFEST assay). Cultures used a few million PBMCs per well, about 10 IU/ml IL-2 and approximately 9 ug/ml peptides. Sequencing of DNA taken from cultured CD4+ T cells relied on the Oncomine TCR Beta short-read assay. Someone extracted genomic DNA from cultured CD4+ T cells. TCRdb reprocessed the PCR reads with MiXCR, giving one entry per CDR3 protein. The repertoire holds about 10,000 distinct CDR3 sequences, less than 65% seen once, with 17% in the top ten. The chain employs TRBV11-3 and TRBJ2-3, with D tentatively TRBD1 or TRBD2 (5 bases each). Sequencing was carried out using CD4+ T cells from blood, cultured in vitro. The receptor's source is a human donor who had recovered from COVID-19. This CDR3 is CASSPRGPRGFADTQYF. The CDR3 DNA reads TGTGCCAGCAGCCCACGAGGACCGAGGGGATTCGCAGATACGCAGTATTTT.